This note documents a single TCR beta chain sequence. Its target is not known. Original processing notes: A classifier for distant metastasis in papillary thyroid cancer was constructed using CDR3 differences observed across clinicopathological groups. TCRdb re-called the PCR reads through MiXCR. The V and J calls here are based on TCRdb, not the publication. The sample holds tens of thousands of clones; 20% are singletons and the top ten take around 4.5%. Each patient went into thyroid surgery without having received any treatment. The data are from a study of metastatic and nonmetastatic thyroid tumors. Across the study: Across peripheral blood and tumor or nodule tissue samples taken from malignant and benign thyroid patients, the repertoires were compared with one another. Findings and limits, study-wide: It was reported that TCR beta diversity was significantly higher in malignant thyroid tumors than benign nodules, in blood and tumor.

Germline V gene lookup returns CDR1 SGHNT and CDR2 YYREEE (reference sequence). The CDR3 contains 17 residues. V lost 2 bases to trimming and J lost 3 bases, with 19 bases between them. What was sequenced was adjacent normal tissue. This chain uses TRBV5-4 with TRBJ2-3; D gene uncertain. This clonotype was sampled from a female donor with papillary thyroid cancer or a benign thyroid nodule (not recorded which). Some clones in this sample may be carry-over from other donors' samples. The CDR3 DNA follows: TGTGCCAGCAGCTTCCTACGGGCGCAGACGCGGACAGATACGCAGTATTTT. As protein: CASSFLRAQTRTDTQYF.